The 9 T cell receptor beta chains given below trace back to one sample, sequenced in a study of blood T cell repertoires in COVID-19. Method: immunoSEQ multiplex PCR; TCRdb's copy keeps in-frame clones and lacks some. This sample has around 190,000 clones; approximately 86% occur once, and the top ten carry approximately 1.1%. The specimen was peripheral blood. These receptors all come from a man under 40 with acute or convalescent COVID-19.

The J gene is TRBJ1-5, the V gene TRBV18; no reliable D call. Germline V gives CDR1 KGHSH, CDR2 LQKENI. V dropped 4 bases and J dropped 3 bases, with 7 bases sitting between them. This CDR3 is 13 amino acids long. The chain's CDR3 is CASSQEFNQPQHF. The CDR3 nucleotides are TGTGCCAGCTCACAGGAGTTCAATCAGCCCCAGCATTTT.

About this clone: The junction differs from germline at one of its ends, possibly a read error. This chain links TRBV7-7 with TRBJ2-5; maybe TRBD2 (6 bases). This CDR3 spans 12 amino acids. Per germline, CDR1 SSHAT and CDR2 FNYEAQ (reference sequence). The CDR3 is CASSPVEGTQYF. The CDR3 DNA reads TGTGCTAGCAGCCCCGTGGAGGGGACCCAGTACTTC.

This chain joins TRBV2 and TRBJ1-1, with 10 positions matching TRBD1. The CDR3 has 15 amino acids. The trim removed 3 bases at V and 4 bases at J, leaving 5 bases unmatched. CDR1 and CDR2 (germline): SNHLY, FYNNEI. The CDR3 loop reads CASSERQGAGTEAFF. CDR3 nucleotide sequence: TGTGCCAGCAGTGAGCGACAGGGGGCTGGCACTGAAGCTTTCTTT.

The CDR3 region is CAVTGEGGKLFF. The DNA of the CDR3 is TGTGCCGTGACAGGGGAGGGCGGAAAACTGTTTTTT. V gene TRBV30 combines with J gene TRBJ1-4; 8 nucleotides align to TRBD1. Germline V gene data show CDR1 as GTSNPN and CDR2 as SVGIG (reference sequence). The J segment lost 10 bases and the V segment lost 8 bases, leaving 9 bases of the junction unmatched. The CDR3 loop spans 12 amino acids.

Concerning this clone: A junction end diverges from the germline sequence, so it may reflect a read error. Other DNA sequences of this sample code for an identical CDR3. This chain uses TRBV28 with TRBJ2-6, with 9 bases identical to TRBD1. The CDR3 has 17 residues. Germline values: CDR1 MDHEN, CDR2 SYDVKM. CDR3 in DNA: TGTGCCAGCAGTTGGGGGACAGGGAGCTCTGGAGCCAACGTCCTGACTTTC. Amino acids: CASSWGTGSSGANVLTF.

This clone has a single count. This chain joins TRBV19 and TRBJ1-5; TRBD1 is a possible D gene (6 bases). CDR1 and CDR2 from the germline V gene are LNHDA and SQIVND (reference sequence). This CDR3 is built from 13 residues. The V and J ends lost 3 bases and 11 bases respectively, with 14 bases between them. CDR3 sequence (DNA): TGTGCCAGTAGTATTTTAGGGGGGGGGTCCCAGCATTTT. The encoded protein is CASSILGGGSQHF. Variable domain in full (rest from reference TRBV19 and TRBJ1-5): DGGITQSPKYLFRKEGQNVTLSCEQNLNHDAMYWYRQDPGQGLRLIYYSQIVNDFQKGDIAEGYSVSREKKESFPLTVTSAQKNPTAFYLCASSILGGGSQHFGDGTRLSIL.

V is TRBV9 and J is TRBJ1-5; unclear D gene. This CDR3 is 16 amino acids long. Germline V gives CDR1 SGDLS, CDR2 YYNGEE. V was trimmed by 0 bases and J by 2 bases, leaving 12 bases between them. The CDR3 DNA reads as TGTGCCAGCAGCGTAGGAGGAGGGAATGGCAATCAGCCCCAGCATTTT. This encodes CASSVGGGNGNQPQHF.

This clone was counted a single time. This chain connects TRBV7-3 to TRBJ2-1; 8 nucleotides align to TRBD1. The CDR3 is made up of 18 amino acids. CDR1 SGHTA and CDR2 FQGTGA come from the germline V gene. J lost 0 bases, V lost 4 bases, and 11 bases had no gene match. CDR3 sequence reads: CASSSHQTGASSYNEQFF. CDR3 nucleotide sequence: TGTGCCAGCAGCTCCCACCAGACAGGGGCAAGCTCCTACAATGAGCAGTTCTTC.

The chain employs TRBV28 and TRBJ1-5, with 8 bases identical to TRBD1. This CDR3 comprises 16 residues. The junction had 15 bases not matched to a gene; V was cut back by 5 bases and J by 9 bases. Looked up from germline, CDR1 is MDHEN and CDR2 is SYDVKM. Written as DNA, the CDR3 is TGTGCCAGCAGTAGTGACCGGGACAGGCCTCTTCGGCCCCAGCATTTT. Its protein is CASSSDRDRPLRPQHF.